This T cell receptor (beta chain) was retrieved from a study of T cells after posttransplantation cyclophosphamide (dated by TCRdb to the mid-2010s). At the level of the whole study: Using TRB sequencing, the study followed how the T cell repertoire rebuilt after myeloablative bone marrow transplantation with posttransplantation cyclophosphamide given as GVHD prophylaxis. Samples from 30 to 40 PTCy-treated patients and fewer than 20 related bone marrow donors of those patients were subjected to antigen receptor sequencing. Blood from all 35 or so PTCy patients with 1-year posttransplant specimens was subjected to TRB sequencing. In 3 patients, up to about 3 additional blood samples taken between 2 and 5.2 years after transplant also underwent TRB sequencing, as did pretransplant blood from a handful of patients. Because TRA and TRB clonality correlated tightly in fewer than ten samples, later TCR analyses were limited to TRB. Public TRB sequences were searched against a database of over 3,500 sequences associated with responses to pathogens, tumor antigens, self-antigens and alloantigens.

Overall study results and their limits: The TRB repertoires of T cells infiltrating skin or the GI tract showed only limited overlap with the TRB repertoires found in blood. Across the 35 to 55 patients, TRB clonality was highly associated with recipient CMV seropositivity and CMV reactivation, and diversity with PTCy was similar to that in the CNI/methotrexate controls. At 1-2 months, donor-recipient similarity was low but rose over the first year, and the later blood repertoires were often dominated by donor CD8+ memory clones.

Genomic DNA was used for TRB sequencing, which was performed with the immunoSEQ assay at survey resolution or with the hsTCRB kit. The study's own analysis went as follows. The immunoSEQ software handled initial read processing, and the LymphoSeq R package was used for repertoire analyses. Clonality was computed as 1 minus normalized Shannon entropy, and a Gini coefficient was also calculated for each TRB dataset. Phenotypes of unsorted samples were inferred by mapping TRB sequences from sorted subsets of the recipient or donor onto unsorted samples of the same recipient. TCRdb obtained this table from immuneACCESS and retained in-frame rearrangements with V and J assigned. These tables miss some clones; where compared with another copy, unresolved V genes account for less than half of the shortfall, and the remainder is unexplained. From that table come the V and J calls and clone size; the DNA was used to work out D and trimming. The sample includes approximately 13,000 clones, with about four fifths observed a single time. 0.83% of the sample comes from the top ten.

Related bone marrow donors provided peripheral blood samples on the day of marrow donation. Peripheral blood and bone marrow mononuclear cells were isolated by Ficoll-Hypaque density centrifugation and were cryopreserved. CD4+ and CD8+ T cells, including naive and memory subsets, were sorted by FACS using a FACSAria II. The sample holds a few counts of this clone. Its antigen has not been determined. Per-base quality was not reported, and no clone a single base away is much larger than it. V is cut back by 3 bases and J by 5 bases, with 4 bases in the junction unmatched. The CDR3, cysteine through phenylalanine, is 14 amino acids long. Only the CDR3 DNA is retained, 42 bases long and in frame from the first base. According to the germline V gene, CDR1 reads SGHAT and CDR2 reads FQNNGV.

The sample was memory CD4+ T cells sorted from PBMCs. The source is a man aged 45-65 years in good health, CMV-negative, and a related stem cell transplant donor. The chain was built from TRBV11-2 and TRBJ2-5; 9 nucleotides in the junction match TRBD2. The CDR3: CASSLGLAGETQYF. The nucleotide sequence is TGTGCCAGCAGCTTGGGACTAGCAGGGGAGACCCAGTACTTC.